Following are 23 T cell receptor beta chains from one sample sequenced in a study of tissue T cells after allogeneic stem cell transplantation. Profiled with immunoSEQ multiplex PCR; TCRdb holds only in-frame clones, not every one. The sample holds 5,500 to 6,000 clones, roughly 44% seen once. Time point: mouse harvest day 14 after allogeneic transplant. Tail vein injection delivered 10^7 T-cell-depleted bone marrow cells and 10^6 splenic CD5+ T cells. The specimen was gut tissue. These receptors came from a female BALB/c mouse given C57BL/6 T cells with graft-versus-host disease after an allogeneic hematopoietic cell transplant.

With regard to this clone: The genes and germline here are from mouse. The read terminates 1 residue before the CDR3 end, so the remaining end is supplied by the germline J gene. The rearrangement uses TRBV17 and TRBJ2-5; D not certain. The CDR3 length is 12 residues. CDR1 is MNHDT, CDR2 YYDKIL, per germline. V dropped 6 bases and J dropped 3 bases, with 7 bases sitting between them. CDR3 DNA, as far as it was read: TGTGCTAGCAGCAGACGGCAAGACACCCAGTAC. Protein: CASSRRQDTQY. Given in full, the CDR3 is CASSRRQDTQYF.

This clone was counted a few times. Here the gene names and germline are mouse. The CDR3 end falls 1 residue outside the read, so it is completed with the germline J gene. The V and J genes are TRBV31 and TRBJ1-5; D is uncertain. There are 15 residues in the CDR3. Trimming pared 0 bases from V and 2 bases from J, leaving 11 bases between. Germline values: CDR1 GKSSPN, CDR2 SITVG. The CDR3 loop is CAWSLEERDNQAPLF. Partial CDR3 DNA: TGTGCCTGGAGTCTAGAGGAGAGGGACAACCAGGCTCCGCTT.

On this clone: Gene names refer to mouse genes. Coverage ceases 1 residue before the CDR3 finishes, and the germline J gene fills in the end. The rearrangement links TRBV3 to TRBJ2-5; 9 nucleotides agree with TRBD2. The CDR3 length is 15 residues. Per germline, CDR1 SNHLY and CDR2 FYNGKV (reference sequence). V shed 5 bases and J 2 bases; nucleotides not matched to a gene: 5. The sequenced CDR3 bases are TGTGCCAGCAGCCACCGGACTGGGGTCCAAGACACCCAGTAC. Its translation: CASSHRTGVQDTQY. The entire CDR3 protein reads CASSHRTGVQDTQYF.

Points on this clone: These gene names are mouse names. The missing CDR3 end, 1 residue past where the read stops, is filled in from the germline J gene. V and J are TRBV3 and TRBJ2-3; the match to TRBD2 covers 9 bases. CDR3 length equals 13 residues. Looked up from germline, CDR1 is SNHLY and CDR2 is FYNGKV (reference sequence). Trimming cost V 5 bases and J 7 bases; bases outside gene matches: 4. CDR3 DNA, as far as it was read: TGTGCCAGCAGCCCGGGACTGGGAAAAACGCTGTAT. Translating gives CASSPGLGKTLY. The whole CDR3 sequence is CASSPGLGKTLYF.

This clone is labeled medium-sized. The genes are named according to mouse. The read ends 1 residue shy of where the CDR3 ends; the end is completed using the germline J gene. The chain uses TRBV3 and TRBJ1-4; 10 bases align to TRBD1. The CDR3 is 14 amino acids. Per germline, CDR1 SNHLY and CDR2 FYNGKV (reference sequence). The ends lost 4 bases at V and 6 bases at J; junction bases unmatched: 2. The CDR3 is CASSSGTGDERLFF. CDR3 DNA, as far as it was read: TGTGCCAGCAGCTCCGGGACAGGGGACGAAAGATTATTT.

About this clone: Gene names denote mouse genes. The read terminates 1 residue ahead of where the CDR3 ends, so the germline J gene completes it. The chain is built from TRBV31 and TRBJ2-3, with TRBD1 matching 7 bases. Germline V lookup: CDR1 GKSSPN, CDR2 SITVG. This CDR3 comprises 14 residues. V was clipped by 3 bases and J by 0 bases; unmatched bases: 3. The DNA read from the CDR3 is TGTGCCTGGAGCCTGGGACAGAGTGCAGAAACGCTGTAT. This encodes CAWSLGQSAETLY. The whole CDR3 is CAWSLGQSAETLYF.

Within the sample, this clone is medium-sized. Gene names denote mouse genes. The CDR3 goes on 1 residue after the read ends, and that part is filled in from the germline J gene. V gene TRBV26 combines with J gene TRBJ2-7; 12 bases fit TRBD2. The CDR3 spans 14 residues. CDR1 and CDR2 (germline): KGHPV, FQNQEV (reference sequence). The V and J ends lost 3 bases and 6 bases, in that order; junction bases with no gene match: 3. CDR3: CASSLRDWGVEQYF. Partial CDR3 DNA: TGTGCCAGCAGTCTCCGGGACTGGGGGGTTGAACAGTAC.

This clone has a handful of counts. The gene names given are mouse names. Coverage ceases 1 residue before the CDR3 finishes, and the germline J gene fills in the end. This chain joins TRBV13-2 and TRBJ2-4; a weak D match, TRBD1 (6 bases). V shed 3 bases and J shed 4 bases, with 9 bases lying between them. CDR3 length: 13 residues. Germline V CDR1 and CDR2: NNHNN, SYGAGS (reference sequence). The DNA read from the CDR3 is TGTGCCAGCGGTGCAGGGGACAAAAACACCTTGTAC. It codes for CASGAGDKNTLY. The entire CDR3 sequence reads CASGAGDKNTLYF.

This clone ranks as medium-sized (0.01 to 0.1%). Any gene name here is a mouse gene name. Other nucleotide sequences in the sample specify the same CDR3. The CDR3 bases that were read are TGTGCCAGCAGCTTAGGGACTGGGGGTTATGAACAGTAC. Translation gives CASSLGTGGYEQY. From start to end, the CDR3 is CASSLGTGGYEQYF. The V gene is TRBV3, the J gene TRBJ2-7, with 10 bases lining up with TRBD2. The sequence runs out 1 residue before the end of the CDR3; the remainder is reconstructed from the germline J gene. The germline CDR1 and CDR2 sequences are SNHLY and FYNGKV (reference sequence). The CDR3 length is 14 residues. V lost 1 base and J lost 4; bases outside the gene matches: 1.

As to this clone: Mouse gene names and germline throughout. Read sequence stops 1 residue before the CDR3 end, and the germline J gene provides the missing end. The chain links TRBV23 to TRBJ1-2; the D segment call TRBD1 is taken from the table without a DNA check. This CDR3 is 13 amino acids long. Germline-derived CDR1 and CDR2 are KGHTA and FQNQQP. CDR3 DNA, as far as it was read: TGCTCCAGCAGTCAATCAGCAAACTCCGACTACACC. The encoded protein is CSSSQSANSDYT. The full CDR3 reads CSSSQSANSDYTF.

Regarding this clone: Gene names and germline match the mouse. The CDR3 goes on 1 residue after the read ends, and that part is filled in from the germline J gene. V is TRBV26 and J is TRBJ2-7; no clear D. Per germline, CDR1 KGHPV and CDR2 FQNQEV (reference sequence). V dropped 4 bases and J dropped 3 bases, with 7 bases sitting between them. The CDR3 extends over 12 amino acids. The sequenced CDR3 bases are TGTGCCAGCAGTCAAGGGATCTATGAACAGTAC. It translates to CASSQGIYEQY. The full CDR3 is CASSQGIYEQYF.

The sample holds a few counts of this clone. Gene names are the mouse ones. Sequencing ends 1 residue short of the CDR3 end; the germline J gene provides the rest. The chain has TRBV5 and TRBJ2-3; D is perhaps TRBD1 (6 bases). V was shortened by 0 bases and J by 0 bases, with 10 bases between the two germline ends. The CDR3 loop spans 16 amino acids. The germline V gene encodes CDR1 LGHNA and CDR2 YNLKQL (reference sequence). The CDR3 bases that were read are TGTGCCAGCAGCCAAGAAGGGACAACTAGTGCAGAAACGCTGTAT. Translated: CASSQEGTTSAETLY. The whole CDR3 protein reads CASSQEGTTSAETLYF.

In the case of this clone: Here the gene names and germline are mouse. The CDR3 extends 1 residue past the end of the read, so its final part is completed from the germline J gene. The chain has TRBV26 and TRBJ2-5; D not resolved. V lost 5 bases to trimming and J lost 4 bases, with 7 bases between them. The germline CDR1 and CDR2 sequences are KGHPV and FQNQEV (reference sequence). The CDR3 sequence is 12 residues long. The CDR3: CASSSREDTQYF. The part of the CDR3 DNA that was read is TGTGCCAGCAGTTCTAGAGAAGACACCCAGTAC.

In its sample, this clone was seen once. Genes and germline are mouse. Read coverage stops 1 residue before the CDR3 terminus; the germline J gene supplies the remainder. The V gene is TRBV26, the J gene TRBJ1-1, with 9 positions matching TRBD1. Trimming at V came to 4 bases and at J to 2 bases, leaving 2 bases not matched to a gene. This CDR3 contains 14 residues. Germline V gives CDR1 KGHPV, CDR2 FQNQEV (reference sequence). CDR3 in amino acids: CASSRTGDNTEVFF. The CDR3 bases that were read are TGTGCCAGCAGTCGGACAGGGGACAACACAGAAGTCTTC. The full variable domain, with the rest looked up from reference TRBV26 and TRBJ1-1, is NSKVIQTPRYLVKGQGQKAKMRCIPEKGHPVVFWYQQNKNNEFKFLINFQNQEVLQQIDMTEKRFSAECPSNSPCSLEIQSSEAGDSALYLCASSRTGDNTEVFFGKGTRLTVV.

A note on this clone: The gene names given are mouse names. The read ends 1 residue before the CDR3 terminus; that terminus is restored from the germline J gene. The rearrangement uses TRBV13-2 and TRBJ1-4, with 10 bases lining up with TRBD1. The CDR3 sequence is 13 residues long. Germline trimming cut 7 bases from V and 7 bases from J; bases unmatched to any gene: 4. Germline V gives CDR1 NNHNN, CDR2 SYGAGS (reference sequence). CDR3 amino acids: CASMGQGSERLFF. The DNA read from the CDR3 is TGTGCCAGCATGGGACAGGGGAGCGAAAGATTATTT.

Within the sample, this clone is medium-sized (0.01 to 0.1%). The gene symbols are mouse symbols. The read ends 1 residue shy of where the CDR3 ends; the end is completed using the germline J gene. V usage is TRBV13-3 and J usage is TRBJ2-2; D perhaps matches TRBD1 (5 bases). V lost 3 bases and J lost 0, with 6 bases in between. The CDR3 sequence is 14 residues long. CDR1 is NNHDY and CDR2 is SYVADS in the germline V gene. The part of the CDR3 DNA that was read is TGTGCCAGCAGTGTGACAGCAAACACCGGGCAGCTCTAC. It yields the protein CASSVTANTGQLY. In full, the CDR3 reads CASSVTANTGQLYF.

This clone counts as medium-sized. Gene labels here are mouse ones. The read halts 1 residue ahead of the CDR3 end, with the missing end drawn from the germline J gene. V gene TRBV31 combines with J gene TRBJ1-2; 7 bases line up with TRBD1. V shed 3 bases and J 2 bases; nucleotides not matched to a gene: 3. The CDR3 sequence is 13 residues long. Germline CDR1 is GKSSPN and CDR2 is SITVG. The CDR3 DNA, read in part, is TGTGCCTGGAGCCGACAGGGTAACTCCGACTACACC. Its translation: CAWSRQGNSDYT. The entire CDR3 protein is CAWSRQGNSDYTF.

In its sample, this clone was seen a few times. Gene names are mouse gene names. The read is 1 residue too short to cover the CDR3 end, so that end is filled in from the germline J gene. The chain recombines TRBV26 with TRBJ1-2, with 8 positions matching TRBD1. The CDR3 contains 14 residues. Per germline, CDR1 KGHPV and CDR2 FQNQEV (reference sequence). Trimming removed 3 bases from V and 4 bases from J; junction bases left unmatched: 4. The CDR3 sequence is CASSLRGRPSDYTF. Incomplete CDR3 DNA: TGTGCCAGCAGTCTCAGGGGGCGCCCCTCCGACTACACC.

Relative to its sample, this clone is large. Gene labels here are mouse ones. The read is 1 residue too short to cover the CDR3 end, so that end is filled in from the germline J gene. The chain carries TRBV2 and TRBJ1-4; no clear D. CDR1 LGHNA and CDR2 YSYQKL come from the germline V gene. CDR3 length: 15 amino acids. V lost 0 bases, J lost 4 bases, and 9 bases lay in between. CDR3 DNA, as far as it was read: TGTGCCAGCAGCCAAGAGAGGAGAAGCAACGAAAGATTATTT. This translates into CASSQERRSNERLF. The entire CDR3 sequence reads CASSQERRSNERLFF.

Only one count was recorded for this clone. Gene names and germline refer to mouse. CDR3 in amino acids: CASSLGTGVYAEQFF. Partial CDR3 DNA: TGTGCCAGCTCCCTCGGGACTGGGGTCTATGCTGAGCAGTTC. The chain links TRBV12-2 to TRBJ2-1; 10 bases line up with TRBD2. The read terminates 1 residue before the CDR3 end, so the remaining end is supplied by the germline J gene. The V gene end was trimmed by 4 bases and the J gene end by 3 bases; junction bases not matched to a gene: 5. This CDR3 is 15 amino acids long. Germline-derived CDR1 and CDR2 are SGHLS and HYDKME.

Concerning this clone: The listed genes are named as in mouse. The observed sequence ends 1 residue before the CDR3 terminus, with the missing tail filled in from the germline J gene. This chain joins TRBV19 and TRBJ1-4; D remains unclear. The CDR3 totals 14 residues. Germline V CDR1 and CDR2: FNHDT, SITEND (reference sequence). Trimming removed 2 bases from V and 2 bases from J, with 7 bases in between. CDR3 amino acids: CASSMRVSNERLFF. The sequenced part of the CDR3 DNA is TGTGCCAGCAGTATGAGGGTGTCCAACGAAAGATTATTT.

The sample holds a few counts of this clone. Genes and germline come from the mouse. The sequenced fragment ends 1 residue before the CDR3 boundary, so the rest is inferred from the germline J gene. The chain uses TRBV16 and TRBJ2-2; possibly TRBD1 for D (5 bases). V was clipped by 0 bases and J by 3 bases, with 8 bases between them. CDR3 length: 15 amino acids. CDR1 is SGHSA and CDR2 is FRNQAP in the germline V gene. This CDR3 is CASSLDPRDTGQLYF. The sequenced part of the CDR3 DNA is TGTGCAAGCAGCTTAGATCCCAGGGACACCGGGCAGCTCTAC.

On this clone itself: Gene names are the mouse ones. CDR3 DNA, as far as it was read: TGTGCCAGCAGCCGACAGATTTCCAACGAAAGATTATTT. This codes for CASSRQISNERLF. The entire CDR3 protein reads CASSRQISNERLFF. The chain joins TRBV26 to TRBJ1-4, with D perhaps TRBD1 (5 bases). The read ends 1 residue early relative to the CDR3; the germline J gene fills the gap. The CDR3 extends over 14 amino acids. The V end was cut by 6 bases, the J end by 0 bases, with 8 bases between. Germline lookup yields CDR1 KGHPV and CDR2 FQNQEV (reference sequence).